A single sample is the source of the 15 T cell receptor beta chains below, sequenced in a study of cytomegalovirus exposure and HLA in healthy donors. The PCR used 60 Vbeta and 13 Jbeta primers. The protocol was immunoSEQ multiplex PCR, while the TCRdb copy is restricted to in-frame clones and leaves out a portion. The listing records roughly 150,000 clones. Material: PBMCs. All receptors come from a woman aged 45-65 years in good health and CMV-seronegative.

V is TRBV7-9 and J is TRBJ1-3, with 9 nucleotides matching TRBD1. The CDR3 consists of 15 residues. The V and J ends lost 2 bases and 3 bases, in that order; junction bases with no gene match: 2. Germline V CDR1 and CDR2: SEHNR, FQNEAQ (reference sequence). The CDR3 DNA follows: TGTGCCAGCAGCTTAACAGGGGGCGATGGAAACACCATATATTTT. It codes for CASSLTGGDGNTIYF. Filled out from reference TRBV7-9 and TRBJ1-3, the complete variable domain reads DTGVSQNPRHKITKRGQNVTFRCDPISEHNRLYWYRQTLGQGPEFLTYFQNEAQLEKSRLLSDRFSAERPKGSFSTLEIQRTEQGDSAMYLCASSLTGGDGNTIYFGEGSWLTVV.

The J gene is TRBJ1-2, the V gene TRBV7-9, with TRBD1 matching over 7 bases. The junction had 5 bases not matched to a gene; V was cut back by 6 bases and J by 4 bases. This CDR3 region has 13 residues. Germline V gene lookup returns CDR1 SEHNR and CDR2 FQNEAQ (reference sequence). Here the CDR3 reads CASRPRDSYGYTF. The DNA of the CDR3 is TGTGCCAGCAGACCCAGGGACAGCTATGGCTACACCTTC.

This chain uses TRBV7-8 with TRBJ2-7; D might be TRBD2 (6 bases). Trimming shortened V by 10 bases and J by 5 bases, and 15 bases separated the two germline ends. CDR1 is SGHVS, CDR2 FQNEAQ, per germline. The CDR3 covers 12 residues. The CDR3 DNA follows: TGTGCCACCGGGCGGGATGGTAACGAGCAGTACTTC. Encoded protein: CATGRDGNEQYF.

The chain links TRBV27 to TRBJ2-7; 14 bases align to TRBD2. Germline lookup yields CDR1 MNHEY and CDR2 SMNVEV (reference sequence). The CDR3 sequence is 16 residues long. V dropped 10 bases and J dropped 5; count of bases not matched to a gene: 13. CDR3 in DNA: TGTGCCAACAGGCGCGCCGGGACTAGCGGGAGCAACGAGCAGTACTTC. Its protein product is CANRRAGTSGSNEQYF.

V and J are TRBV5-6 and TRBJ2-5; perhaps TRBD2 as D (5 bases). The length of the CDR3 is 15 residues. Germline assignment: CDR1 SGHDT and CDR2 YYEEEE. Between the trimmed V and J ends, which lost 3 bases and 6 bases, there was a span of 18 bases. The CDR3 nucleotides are TGTGCCAGCAGCTCAGGCTGTCCTAGCTACAAGACCCAGTACTTC. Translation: CASSSGCPSYKTQYF.

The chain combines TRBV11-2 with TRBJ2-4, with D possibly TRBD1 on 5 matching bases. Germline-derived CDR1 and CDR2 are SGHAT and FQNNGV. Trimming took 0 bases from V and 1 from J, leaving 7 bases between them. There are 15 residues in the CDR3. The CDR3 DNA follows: TGTGCCAGCAGCTTAGAGCAGGGTGCCAAAAACATTCAGTACTTC. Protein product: CASSLEQGAKNIQYF.

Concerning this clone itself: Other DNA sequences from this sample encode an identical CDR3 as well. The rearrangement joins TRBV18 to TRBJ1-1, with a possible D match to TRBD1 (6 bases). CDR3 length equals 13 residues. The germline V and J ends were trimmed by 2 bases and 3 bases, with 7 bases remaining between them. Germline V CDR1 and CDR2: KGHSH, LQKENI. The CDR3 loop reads CASSPGGDTEAFF. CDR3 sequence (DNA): TGTGCCAGCTCACCAGGGGGCGACACTGAAGCTTTCTTT.

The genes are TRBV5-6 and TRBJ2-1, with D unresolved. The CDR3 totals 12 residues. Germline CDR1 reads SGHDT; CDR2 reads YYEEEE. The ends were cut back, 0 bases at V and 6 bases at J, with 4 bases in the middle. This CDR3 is CASSLASNEQFF. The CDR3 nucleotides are TGTGCCAGCAGCTTGGCCTCCAATGAGCAGTTCTTC.

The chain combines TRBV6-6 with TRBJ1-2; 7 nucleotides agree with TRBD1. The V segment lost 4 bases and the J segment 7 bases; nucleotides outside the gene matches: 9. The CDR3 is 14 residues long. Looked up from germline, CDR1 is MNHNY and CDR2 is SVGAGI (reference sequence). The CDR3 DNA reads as TGTGCCAGCAGTTCCCCCCCACAGGGGAGTGGCTACACCTTC. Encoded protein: CASSSPPQGSGYTF.

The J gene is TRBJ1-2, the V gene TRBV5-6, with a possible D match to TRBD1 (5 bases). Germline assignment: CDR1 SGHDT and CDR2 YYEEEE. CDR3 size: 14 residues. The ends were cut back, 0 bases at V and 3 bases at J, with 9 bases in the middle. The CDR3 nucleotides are TGTGCCAGCAGCTTGGGGGGCAGGGACTATGGCTACACCTTC. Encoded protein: CASSLGGRDYGYTF.

The CDR3 spells CASQDFNEQFF. In DNA, the CDR3 is TGTGCCAGCCAGGATTTCAATGAGCAGTTCTTC. The chain links TRBV28 to TRBJ2-1, with D unclear. Germline loops: CDR1 MDHEN, CDR2 SYDVKM. Trimming took off 8 bases at V and 6 bases at J, with 8 bases between the two ends. The CDR3 is 11 residues long. Looking up the rest from reference TRBV28 and TRBJ2-1 gives the full variable domain: DVKVTQSSRYLVKRTGEKVFLECVQDMDHENMFWYRQDPGLGLRLIYFSYDVKMKEKGDIPEGYSVSREKKERFSLILESASTNQTSMYLCASQDFNEQFFGPGTRLTVL.

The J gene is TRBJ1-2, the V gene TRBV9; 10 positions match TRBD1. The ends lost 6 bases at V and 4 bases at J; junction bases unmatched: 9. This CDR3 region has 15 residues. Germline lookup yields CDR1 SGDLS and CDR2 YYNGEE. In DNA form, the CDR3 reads TGTGCCAGCAACCCCGGGACAGGGGTCCCCTATGGCTACACCTTC. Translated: CASNPGTGVPYGYTF.

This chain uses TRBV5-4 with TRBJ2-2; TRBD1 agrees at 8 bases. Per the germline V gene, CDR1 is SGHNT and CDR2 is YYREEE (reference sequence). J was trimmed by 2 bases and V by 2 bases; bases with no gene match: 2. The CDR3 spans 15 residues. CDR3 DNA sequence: TGTGCCAGCAGCTTTGACAGGGGTAACACCGGGGAGCTGTTTTTT. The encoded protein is CASSFDRGNTGELFF. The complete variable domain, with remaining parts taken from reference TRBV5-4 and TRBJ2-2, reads ETGVTQSPTHLIKTRGQQVTLRCSSQSGHNTVSWYQQALGQGPQFIFQYYREEENGRGNFPPRFSGLQFPNYSSELNVNALELDDSALYLCASSFDRGNTGELFFGEGSRLTVL.

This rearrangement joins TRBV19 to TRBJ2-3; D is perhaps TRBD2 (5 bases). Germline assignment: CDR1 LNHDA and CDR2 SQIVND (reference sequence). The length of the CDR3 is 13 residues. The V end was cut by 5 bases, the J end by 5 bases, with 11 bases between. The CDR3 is CASSPGLGDTQYF. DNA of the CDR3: TGTGCCAGTAGTCCTGGACTCGGAGATACGCAGTATTTT.

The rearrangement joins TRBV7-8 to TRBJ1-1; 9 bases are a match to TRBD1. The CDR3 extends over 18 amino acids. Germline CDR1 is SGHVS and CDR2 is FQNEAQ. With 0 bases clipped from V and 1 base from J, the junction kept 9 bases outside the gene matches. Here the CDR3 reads CASSLAQGAALGNTEAFF. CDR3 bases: TGTGCCAGCAGCTTAGCACAGGGGGCGGCGTTGGGGAACACTGAAGCTTTCTTT. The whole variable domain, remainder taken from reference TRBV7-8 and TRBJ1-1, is GAGVSQSPRYKVAKRGQDVALRCDPISGHVSLFWYQQALGQGPEFLTYFQNEAQLDKSGLPSDRFFAERPEGSVSTLKIQRTQQEDSAVYLCASSLAQGAALGNTEAFFGQGTRLTVV.